One and the same sample provided the 5 T cell receptor beta chains below, sequenced in a study of T cells in Graves' hyperthyroidism and ophthalmopathy. From RNA transcripts, TCR beta CDR3 regions were amplified. First-round RT-PCR with HTBI primers amplified the TCR CDR3 region. MiXCR, run by TCRdb on the multiplex PCR reads, gives a single entry per CDR3 protein. Altogether some 690,000 distinct CDR3 sequences are present, roughly a sixth being singletons, with the ten largest covering less than 20%. The sample consisted of blood. These receptors were collected from a man between 50 and 59 years old with Graves' hyperthyroidism.

The chain links TRBV29-1 to TRBJ2-1; 7 bases agree with TRBD1. Trimming at V came to 3 bases and at J to 1 base, leaving 3 bases not matched to a gene. CDR1 SQVTM and CDR2 ANQGSEA come from the germline V gene. The CDR3 sequence is 14 residues long. In DNA, the CDR3 is TGCAGCGTTGACGGCAGGGGGTCCTACAATGAGCAGTTCTTC. Its translation: CSVDGRGSYNEQFF.

This clonotype was counted at least ten times. The chain joins TRBV19 to TRBJ1-1; D is perhaps TRBD1 (6 bases). The CDR3 consists of 14 residues. Trimming removed 6 bases at V and 0 bases at J, with 11 bases between. Germline V gene sequence: CDR1 LNHDA, CDR2 SQIVND (reference sequence). CDR3 bases: TGTGCCAGTAGCATTGGACAGTTGAACACTGAAGCTTTCTTT. It specifies CASSIGQLNTEAFF.

On this clonotype itself: A much larger clone differs by one base, so this may be a read error. The chain links TRBV6-2 or TRBV6-3 to TRBJ2-5, with no clear D. This CDR3 is 15 amino acids long. Germline values: CDR1 MNHEY, CDR2 SVGEGT. With 2 bases removed from V and 4 bases from J, the gap between germline ends came to 14 bases. The CDR3 bases are TGTGCCAGCAGTTACCCAGACCTGGACGCAGAGACCCAGTACTTC. Translation: CASSYPDLDAETQYF.

V and J are TRBV28 and TRBJ1-1, with TRBD1 as a possible D gene (5 bases). CDR1 and CDR2 from the germline V gene are MDHEN and SYDVKM. The CDR3 consists of 12 residues. Trimming pared 2 bases from V and 9 bases from J, leaving 10 bases between. This CDR3 is CASSLSGGQAFF. CDR3 DNA: TGTGCCAGCAGTTTAAGTGGGGGTCAAGCTTTCTTT.

V usage is TRBV29-1 and J usage is TRBJ1-4; 7 bases fit TRBD1. This CDR3 is built from 12 residues. CDR1 is SQVTM and CDR2 is ANQGSEA in the germline V gene. V lost 7 bases to trimming and J lost 11 bases; unmatched junction nucleotides: 10. The CDR3 DNA reads as TGCAGCGCCCAGGGGGGGCCCGGCAAACTGTTTTTT. This gives the protein CSAQGGPGKLFF.